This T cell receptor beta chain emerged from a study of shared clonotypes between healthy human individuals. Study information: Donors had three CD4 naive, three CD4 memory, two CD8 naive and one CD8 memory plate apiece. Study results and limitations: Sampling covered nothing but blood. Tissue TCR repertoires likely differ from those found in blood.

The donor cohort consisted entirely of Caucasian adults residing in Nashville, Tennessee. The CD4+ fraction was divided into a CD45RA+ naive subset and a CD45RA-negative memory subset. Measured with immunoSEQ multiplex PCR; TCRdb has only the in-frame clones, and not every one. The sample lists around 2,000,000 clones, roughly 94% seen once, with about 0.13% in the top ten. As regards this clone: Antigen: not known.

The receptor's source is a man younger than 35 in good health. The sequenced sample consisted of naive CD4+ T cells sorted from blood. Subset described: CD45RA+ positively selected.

The CDR3 nucleotides are TGCGCCAGCAGCCGCGGCGACGGCCCCTACGAGCAGTACTTC. This codes for CASSRGDGPYEQYF. The chain carries TRBV5-1 and TRBJ2-7; D remains ambiguous. There are 14 residues in the CDR3. Trimming removed 4 bases from V and 2 bases from J, with 13 bases in between. Germline CDR1 is SGHRS and CDR2 is YFSETQ.